A single sample gave rise to the 18 T cell receptor beta chains below, sequenced in a study of T cell responses to AZD1222 COVID-19 vaccine. The method was immunoSEQ multiplex PCR; TCRdb's version includes in-frame clones alone and lacks a portion of them. Seen here are about 92,000 clones, just over 85% observed once, and the top ten hold roughly 10%. Sequenced here: peripheral blood, sampled on day 0 of AZD1222 vaccination. The source is an adult in good health.

CDR3: CASSLGTSGGITDTQYF. CDR3 DNA: TGTGCCAGCAGCTTAGGGACTAGCGGGGGAATCACAGATACGCAGTATTTT. The V and J genes are TRBV11-2 and TRBJ2-3, with 13 bases identical to TRBD2. CDR1 is SGHAT and CDR2 is FQNNGV in the germline V gene. V shed 1 base, J shed 2 bases, and the junction held 3 bases outside the gene matches. The CDR3 runs to 17 residues.

This chain uses TRBV6-2 or TRBV6-3 with TRBJ2-1, with a weak D call TRBD2 (6 bases). Germline values: CDR1 MNHEY, CDR2 SVGEGT. The CDR3 covers 15 residues. Trimming cost V 6 bases and J 2 bases, with 14 bases left between them. CDR3 sequence reads: CASSPGGDPYNEQFF. Here the CDR3 DNA reads TGTGCCAGCAGCCCCGGGGGAGATCCCTACAATGAGCAGTTCTTC.

This chain uses TRBV7-2 with TRBJ2-5; a weak D match, TRBD2 (5 bases). Between the trimmed V and J ends, which lost 6 bases and 1 base, there was a span of 15 bases. Germline V lookup: CDR1 SGHTA, CDR2 FQGNSA. The CDR3 runs to 15 residues. The CDR3 region is CASRPEAGPQETQYF. The CDR3 region has the DNA TGTGCCAGCAGACCCGAGGCGGGTCCCCAAGAGACCCAGTACTTC.

The chain recombines TRBV4-1 with TRBJ2-2; D might be TRBD2 (6 bases). The CDR3 sequence is 16 residues long. With 0 bases removed from V and 7 bases from J, the gap between germline ends came to 15 bases. Germline CDR1 is MGHRA and CDR2 is YSYEKL. Here the CDR3 reads CASSQDRGTPGGELFF. The CDR3 DNA sequence: TGCGCCAGCAGCCAAGATCGGGGGACCCCTGGCGGGGAGCTGTTTTTT.

The chain has TRBV4-1 and TRBJ1-5; D gene ambiguous. This CDR3 contains 15 residues. CDR1 and CDR2 from the germline V gene are MGHRA and YSYEKL. Trimming took 1 base from V and 9 from J, leaving 16 bases between them. The CDR3 protein is CASSQGSVQFSPQHF. The DNA for the CDR3 is TGCGCCAGCAGCCAAGGGTCTGTGCAGTTTTCGCCCCAGCATTTT.

V is TRBV5-4 and J is TRBJ2-2, with 10 bases identical to TRBD2. Unmatched junction bases numbered 4, after V lost 0 bases and J lost 2 bases. The CDR3 runs to 17 residues. Germline V gene lookup returns CDR1 SGHNT and CDR2 YYREEE (reference sequence). CDR3 region: CASSLGLAGVNTGELFF. The CDR3 region has the DNA TGTGCCAGCAGCTTGGGGCTAGCGGGAGTTAACACCGGGGAGCTGTTTTTT.

The table lists this clone with a count of one. CDR3 amino acids: CASSLLGGVYNEQFF. CDR3 in DNA: TGTGCCAGCAGCTTATTAGGGGGGGTCTACAATGAGCAGTTCTTC. This chain uses TRBV7-9 with TRBJ2-1; weak D call: TRBD2 (7 bases). Trimming cost V 2 bases and J 3 bases, with 11 bases left between them. There are 15 residues in the CDR3. Per the germline V gene, CDR1 is SEHNR and CDR2 is FQNEAQ (reference sequence).

This clone was seen just once. The chain couples TRBV19 to TRBJ1-5; D unresolved. The CDR3 is made up of 14 amino acids. V lost 6 bases and J 2 bases, leaving 11 bases between the germline ends. The germline V gene encodes CDR1 LNHDA and CDR2 SQIVND (reference sequence). The CDR3 nucleotides are TGTGCCAGTAGCCCCAGTGGGGGCAATCAGCCCCAGCATTTT. This translates into CASSPSGGNQPQHF.

The CDR3 coding sequence is TGTGCCAGCAGTTACTCAAAGGCGGCGGGCTACACCTTC. Protein: CASSYSKAAGYTF. The gene calls are TRBV6-5 and TRBJ1-2; no clear D gene. This CDR3 region has 13 residues. Germline-derived CDR1 and CDR2 are MNHEY and SVGAGI. Trimming stripped 0 bases from V and 8 bases from J, with 10 bases between.

This chain connects TRBV9 to TRBJ1-1; D not certain. Trimming removed 3 bases at V and 2 bases at J, with 8 bases between. CDR3 length: 13 residues. Per germline, CDR1 SGDLS and CDR2 YYNGEE. In DNA form, the CDR3 reads TGTGCCAGCAGCGATGGGTTCAACACTGAAGCTTTCTTT. It is translated as CASSDGFNTEAFF. The entire variable domain, with the rest obtained from reference TRBV9 and TRBJ1-1, is as follows: DSGVTQTPKHLITATGQRVTLRCSPRSGDLSVYWYQQSLDQGLQFLIQYYNGEERAKGNILERFSAQQFPDLHSELNLSSLELGDSALYFCASSDGFNTEAFFGQGTRLTVV.

The gene calls are TRBV18 and TRBJ2-7, with D possibly matching TRBD2 (7 bases). The CDR3 is 15 amino acids. Trimming cost V 0 bases and J 3 bases, with 12 bases left between them. Germline CDR1 KGHSH, CDR2 LQKENI. The CDR3 DNA reads TGTGCCAGCTCACCACCGGGAGGGGGAGTCTACGAGCAGTACTTC. It translates to CASSPPGGGVYEQYF. Full variable domain (remainder filled in from reference TRBV18 and TRBJ2-7): NAGVMQNPRHLVRRRGQEARLRCSPMKGHSHVYWYRQLPEEGLKFMVYLQKENIIDESGMPKERFSAEFPKEGPSILRIQQVVRGDSAAYFCASSPPGGGVYEQYFGPGTRLTVT.

The chain recombines TRBV3-1 (or the pseudogene TRBV3-2) with TRBJ1-2; no reliable D call. The CDR3 length is 13 residues. Germline CDR1 is LGHDT and CDR2 is YNNKEL (reference sequence). Trimming stripped 1 base from V and 8 bases from J, with 11 bases between. In DNA, the CDR3 is TGTGCCAGCAGCCAAGTCACCCTGGGAGGCTACACCTTC. As protein: CASSQVTLGGYTF.

The genes are TRBV6-5 and TRBJ2-7, with a weak D call TRBD1 (5 bases). The CDR3 loop spans 14 amino acids. CDR1 and CDR2 from the germline V gene are MNHEY and SVGAGI. The V end lost 7 bases, the J end lost 4 bases, and 17 bases lay between the germline ends. In DNA form, the CDR3 reads TGTGCCAGCAATCTGGGGCAGCAGATTTACGAGCAGTACTTC. This encodes CASNLGQQIYEQYF.

This clone appeared a few times. This chain links TRBV12-3 or TRBV12-4 with TRBJ1-2; the D is unclear. The CDR3 runs to 12 residues. The germline V and J ends were trimmed by 2 bases and 4 bases, with 5 bases remaining between them. The CDR3 region has the DNA TGTGCCAGCAGTTTAACTGTCTATGGCTACACCTTC. Protein product: CASSLTVYGYTF.

V gene TRBV27 combines with J gene TRBJ1-2; 11 bases line up with TRBD1. V was pared by 5 bases and J by 3 bases, with 8 bases of the junction left unmatched. The CDR3 covers 16 residues. The germline gives CDR1 MNHEY, CDR2 SMNVEV (reference sequence). CDR3 loop: CASSPYRGQGDYGYTF. CDR3 coding DNA: TGTGCCAGCAGTCCCTATAGGGGACAGGGGGACTATGGCTACACCTTC.

The chain uses TRBV10-2 and TRBJ2-4; D might be TRBD1 or TRBD2, each matching 5 bases. The CDR3 is made up of 13 amino acids. The germline V and J ends were trimmed by 9 bases and 0 bases, with 9 bases remaining between them. Germline lookup yields CDR1 WSHSY and CDR2 SAAADI. The CDR3 nucleotides are TGCGCCAGATGGGGGATAGCCAAAAACATTCAGTACTTC. Its translation is CARWGIAKNIQYF.

This clone was recorded many times. The chain couples TRBV19 to TRBJ1-5, with TRBD1 matching 7 bases. The CDR3 spans 14 residues. Germline V CDR1 and CDR2: LNHDA, SQIVND (reference sequence). V shed 10 bases, J shed 2 bases, and the junction held 8 bases outside the gene matches. The CDR3 DNA sequence: TGTGCCACCGAACAGGGGTTCGGCAATCAGCCCCAGCATTTT. It specifies CATEQGFGNQPQHF. Full variable domain (remainder filled in from reference TRBV19 and TRBJ1-5): DGGITQSPKYLFRKEGQNVTLSCEQNLNHDAMYWYRQDPGQGLRLIYYSQIVNDFQKGDIAEGYSVSREKKESFPLTVTSAQKNPTAFYLCATEQGFGNQPQHFGDGTRLSIL.

The V and J genes are TRBV7-9 and TRBJ2-1, with TRBD2 matching over 8 bases. The CDR3 sequence is 14 residues long. V lost 7 bases, J lost 2 bases, and 4 bases stayed unmatched. CDR1 and CDR2 from the germline V gene are SEHNR and FQNEAQ (reference sequence). The CDR3 DNA reads TGTGCCAGCATCCCGGGGGGGCCCTACAATGAGCAGTTCTTC. Translation gives CASIPGGPYNEQFF.